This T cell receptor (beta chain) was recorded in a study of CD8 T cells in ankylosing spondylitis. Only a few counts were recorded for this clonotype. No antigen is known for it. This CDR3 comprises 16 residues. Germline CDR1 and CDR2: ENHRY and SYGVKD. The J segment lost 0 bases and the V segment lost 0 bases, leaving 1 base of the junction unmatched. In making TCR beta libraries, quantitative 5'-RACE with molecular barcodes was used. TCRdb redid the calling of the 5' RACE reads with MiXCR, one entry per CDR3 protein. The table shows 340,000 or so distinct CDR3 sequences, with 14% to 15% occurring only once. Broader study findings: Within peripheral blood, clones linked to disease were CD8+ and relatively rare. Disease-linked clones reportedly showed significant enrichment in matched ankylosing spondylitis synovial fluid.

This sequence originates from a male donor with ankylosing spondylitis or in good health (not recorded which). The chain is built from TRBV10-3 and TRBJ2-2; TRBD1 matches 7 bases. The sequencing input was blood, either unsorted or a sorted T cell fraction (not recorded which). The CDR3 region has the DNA TGTGCCATCAGTGAGTCGCAGGGGGCGAACACCGGGGAGCTGTTTTTT. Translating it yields CAISESQGANTGELFF.